Listed below are T cell receptor beta chains from one sample, sequenced in a study of T cells in Graves' hyperthyroidism and ophthalmopathy. TCRdb processed the multiplex PCR reads anew with MiXCR; each CDR3 protein has one entry. The table shows roughly 500,000 distinct CDR3 sequences, with approximately 15% occurring only once. The specimen was blood. All receptors come from a woman between 25 and 40 years old with Graves' hyperthyroidism that later progressed to Graves' ophthalmopathy. The CDR3 runs from the conserved cysteine through the conserved F or W. Fields, in order: D gene, V gene, clone size, J gene, CDR3 length, CDR3 DNA, CDR3 protein. A D gene is named only where the DNA matches it firmly. Only some rows state a clone size, as once, few, many or a class for expanded clones.

.,TRBV4-3,many,TRBJ1-1,19,TGCGCCAGCAGCCAAGATCCCCCTCGGGCCCAGGGGATGAACACTGAAGCTTTCTTT,CASSQDPPRAQGMNTEAFF
.,TRBV6-1,many,TRBJ2-7,15,TGTGCCAGCCGAGGGAGCGGGTCCAGCTCCTACGAGCAGTACTTC,CASRGSGSSSYEQYF
TRBD2,TRBV19,many,TRBJ2-3,16,TGTGCCAGTAGTATGGCTAGCGGGAGTACCACAGATACGCAGTATTTT,CASSMASGSTTDTQYF
.,TRBV6-1,many,TRBJ1-1,14,TGTGCCAGCAGTGCGCTAAGTTCCAACACTGAAGCTTTCTTT,CASSALSSNTEAFF
.,TRBV11-2,many,TRBJ2-1,17,TGTGCCAGCAGCAAAACTCCCGGGACATCCTCCTACAATGAGCAGTTCTTC,CASSKTPGTSSYNEQFF
TRBD2,TRBV3-1,many,TRBJ2-3,16,TGTGCCAGCAGCCAAGAACTAGCGGAGAGCACAGATACGCAGTATTTT,CASSQELAESTDTQYF
TRBD1,TRBV28,many,TRBJ1-2,13,TGTGCCAGCCGGCGACAGGGCGACTATGGCTACACCTTC,CASRRQGDYGYTF
.,TRBV7-2,many,TRBJ2-5,17,TGTGCCAGCAGCCCTAGACCGGGACGCGTTGGCCAAGAGACCCAGTACTTC,CASSPRPGRVGQETQYF
.,TRBV25-1,few,TRBJ2-1,13,TGTGCCAGCAGTGAAACGACGATCCCTGGGCAGTTCTTC,CASSETTIPGQFF
.,TRBV11-2,many,TRBJ1-1,15,TGTGCCAGCAGCTTAGATGCGGGCCTGAACACTGAAGCTTTCTTT,CASSLDAGLNTEAFF
.,TRBV5-1,few,TRBJ2-2,16,TGCGCCAGCAGCTTCATCCCCAGAGGCAACACCGGGGAGCTGTTTTTT,CASSFIPRGNTGELFF
.,TRBV12-3/TRBV12-4,many,TRBJ1-4,13,TGTGCCAGCAGTTTTAGGAAGGATGAAAAACTGTTTTTT,CASSFRKDEKLFF
.,TRBV27,many,TRBJ2-5,16,TGTGCCAGCAGTTTATCGATAAGAGCGGCTGGGGAGACCCAGTACTTC,CASSLSIRAAGETQYF
.,TRBV5-1,.,TRBJ2-7,13,TGCGCCAGCAGTCCCCTCGCAGGGGGGTCGCAGTACTTC,CASSPLAGGSQYF
.,TRBV4-2,many,TRBJ1-1,16,TGTGCCAGCAGCCAAGATGCAGTCTGGCAGGGCGCTGAAGCTTTCTTT,CASSQDAVWQGAEAFF
.,TRBV11-3,many,TRBJ1-1,16,TGTGCCAGCAGCTTAGATCGGAAAGGGTACGCCCCTGAAGCTTTCTTT,CASSLDRKGYAPEAFF
TRBD1,TRBV29-1,many,TRBJ1-1,13,TGCAGCGCTGTACAGGGGCCGAACACTGAAGCTTTCTTT,CSAVQGPNTEAFF
TRBD2,TRBV7-2,.,TRBJ2-2,18,TGTGCCAGCAGCTCCACCTCTTGGGGGAGGGCCGTAACCGGGGAGCTGTTTTTT,CASSSTSWGRAVTGELFF
.,TRBV25-1,.,TRBJ1-2,16,TGTGCCAGCAGTGGACGGACGGAGGTCGACCTCTATGGCTACACCTTC,CASSGRTEVDLYGYTF
TRBD1,TRBV7-3,.,TRBJ1-1,15,TGTGCCAGCAGCTCCGCCGGGACAGGGACCACTGAAGCTTTCTTT,CASSSAGTGTTEAFF
.,TRBV12-3/TRBV12-4,many,TRBJ2-5,14,TGTGCCAGCAGCCTTACAGGGTTGGGGGAGACCCAGTACTTC,CASSLTGLGETQYF
TRBD1,TRBV7-9,.,TRBJ1-4,15,TGTGCCAGCAGCCCCCGACAGGGGGCCTATGAAAAACTGTTTTTT,CASSPRQGAYEKLFF
.,TRBV7-9,few,TRBJ1-1,14,TGTGCCGGGGTAGCGGGACTCCTGAACACTGAAGCTTTCTTT,CAGVAGLLNTEAFF
.,TRBV6-1,.,TRBJ2-5,14,TGTGCCAGCAGTGCCAACAGGGGGGGGGAGACCCAGTACTTC,CASSANRGGETQYF
.,TRBV7-9,.,TRBJ1-6,14,TGTGCCAGCAACTTACGGGCAGGGAGATCACCCCTCCACTTT,CASNLRAGRSPLHF
.,TRBV12-3/TRBV12-4,many,TRBJ2-1,17,TGTGCCAGCAGTATCGGCGCCCGGGACTTCTCCTACAATGAGCAGTTCTTC,CASSIGARDFSYNEQFF
.,TRBV19,few,TRBJ2-5,11,TGTGCCAGTAGTATCTCGGAGACCCAGTACTTC,CASSISETQYF
.,TRBV4-3,few,TRBJ1-2,14,TGCGCCAGCAGCCCCAGGAGGACATACTATGGCTACACCTTC,CASSPRRTYYGYTF
.,TRBV2,many,TRBJ2-5,13,TGTGCCAGCTCGGGTTTGTACCAAGAGACCCAGTACTTC,CASSGLYQETQYF
TRBD1,TRBV6-1,.,TRBJ1-5,15,TGTGCCAGCACCATCCAGGGACAGGGGAATCAGCCCCAGCATTTT,CASTIQGQGNQPQHF
TRBD2,TRBV6-1,many,TRBJ2-7,15,TGTGCCAGCATGCGCCTTCTAGCGGGAGGAAACGAGCAGTACTTC,CASMRLLAGGNEQYF
TRBD2,TRBV6-2/TRBV6-3,once,TRBJ2-5,14,TGTGCCAGCAGTGGACTAGCGGGAGCTGAGACCCAGTACTTC,CASSGLAGAETQYF
.,TRBV27,many,TRBJ2-7,13,TGTGCCAGCAGTTTAAATCTGTGGTACGAGCAGTACTTC,CASSLNLWYEQYF
.,TRBV6-1,many,TRBJ1-1,14,TGTGCCAGCAGGACATACAGGGAGAACACTGAAGCTCTCTTT,CASRTYRENTEALF
TRBD2,TRBV9,many,TRBJ2-1,17,TGTGCCAGCAGCGTAAGGGGTAGCGGGAGCACCTACAATGAGCAGTTCTTC,CASSVRGSGSTYNEQFF
TRBD2,TRBV24-1,few,TRBJ2-3,14,TGTGCCACCAGTGACGCGGGAGTTGGTGATACGCAGTATTTT,CATSDAGVGDTQYF
.,TRBV9,.,TRBJ2-7,13,TGTGCCAGCAGCGTAGATCCGGGGGTCGAGCAGTACTTC,CASSVDPGVEQYF
TRBD2,TRBV12-3/TRBV12-4,.,TRBJ2-3,16,TGTGCCAGCAGTCGTCCTAGCGGAGCGAACACAGATACGCAGTATTTT,CASSRPSGANTDTQYF
.,TRBV12-5,many,TRBJ1-1,15,TGTGCTAGTGGTTACCCCCCAGGGACCTTGGCTGAAGCTTTCTTT,CASGYPPGTLAEAFF
.,TRBV24-1,many,TRBJ2-2,14,TGTGCCACCAGTGGGCCACGGGAGACCGGGGAGCTGTTTTTT,CATSGPRETGELFF
.,TRBV3-1,.,TRBJ2-5,13,TGTGCCAGCAGCCAGGGGACTGAAACTCTGAAGTACTTC,CASSQGTETLKYF
.,TRBV29-1,few,TRBJ2-5,14,TGCAGCGTTGCCAGACTAGTAGATGGAGAGACCCAGTACTTC,CSVARLVDGETQYF
TRBD1,TRBV5-1,.,TRBJ1-5,15,TGCGCCAGCAGCTTGGCAGGGGGTAAGGATCAGCCCCAGCATTTT,CASSLAGGKDQPQHF
TRBD1,TRBV12-3/TRBV12-4,many,TRBJ2-4,15,TGTGCCAGCAGTTTAGGGACAGGGGGCGGAAACATTCAGTACTTC,CASSLGTGGGNIQYF
.,TRBV2,few,TRBJ2-1,11,TGTGCCAGCAGTGGGGGGGTTGAGCAGTTCTTC,CASSGGVEQFF
.,TRBV19,.,TRBJ1-2,15,TGTGCCAGTAGATTCCCTGGGAATGCAAACTATGGCTACACCTTC,CASRFPGNANYGYTF
TRBD2,TRBV20-1,many,TRBJ2-3,14,TGCAGTGCTGGGAAAAGCGGGAGTCTAGATACGCAGTATTTT,CSAGKSGSLDTQYF
.,TRBV9,.,TRBJ2-1,15,TGTGCCAGCAGCGTCCGTGGGATTACGTACAATGAGCAGTTCTTC,CASSVRGITYNEQFF
.,TRBV29-1,.,TRBJ2-1,12,TGCAGCGTTGAATCCAGGTACAATGAGCAGTTCTTC,CSVESRYNEQFF
.,TRBV6-1,many,TRBJ2-7,15,TGTGCCAGCAGTGAAGCGCTCCGGGTCTCCTACGAGCAGTACTTC,CASSEALRVSYEQYF
TRBD1,TRBV19,.,TRBJ1-5,16,TGTGCCAGTAGTATCTTAGGGGGACAGGGGGATCAGCCCCAGCATTTT,CASSILGGQGDQPQHF
.,TRBV24-1,.,TRBJ2-7,14,TGTGCCACCAGTGATTTCCCCGAGGGGGACGAGCAGTACTTC,CATSDFPEGDEQYF
TRBD1,TRBV5-5,many,TRBJ1-1,14,TGTGCCAGCAGCGGGACAGGGAAGGACACTGAAGCTTTCTTT,CASSGTGKDTEAFF